This T cell receptor beta chain was captured in a study of blood T cell repertoires in COVID-19. Authors' processing steps: Counts of nucleated cells, estimated from reference gene primer amplification, were obtained. Data came from immunoSEQ multiplex PCR; TCRdb stores just in-frame clones and leaves some out. The D gene and trimming were derived from the DNA, and the V and J assignments and clone size from that table. Of around 140,000 clones listed, about 90% were seen once; the top ten hold around 6.3%. CDR1 and CDR2 (germline): LGHDT, YNNKEL (reference sequence). CDR3 length: 14 residues. Trimming took 7 bases from V and 5 from J; bases not matched to a gene: 11.

The sequencing sample was made of peripheral blood. The chain combines TRBV3-1 (or the pseudogene TRBV3-2) with TRBJ2-7; TRBD2 agrees at 7 bases. This TCR was recovered from a man older than 75 with acute or convalescent COVID-19. The CDR3 DNA reads as TGTGCCAGCAAGCCACACGGTGGGGGGGACGAGCAGTACTTC. Translation gives CASKPHGGGDEQYF.